This T cell receptor beta chain was observed in a study of blood T cell repertoires in COVID-19. Study context: Italy, Spain and the United States were the sources of the convalescent and acute COVID-19 samples. PBMCs, B-cell-depleted T cells, or T cells were the source of the cDNA or gDNA that made up the material.

Looked up from germline, CDR1 is KGHSY and CDR2 is FQNENV. The CDR3 runs 15 residues. Trimming shortened V by 1 base and J by 0 bases, and 7 bases separated the two germline ends. In the original analysis: Estimation of nucleated cell counts relied on the amplification of reference gene primers. Method: immunoSEQ multiplex PCR; TCRdb's copy keeps in-frame clones and lacks some. V and J calls and clone size come straight from that table; D and trimming were deduced from the DNA. Among about 50,000 clones listed, over 80% were seen once. The clonotype was recovered from a human donor in a cohort sampled during active COVID-19. The specimen was peripheral blood. V and J are TRBV16 and TRBJ2-1, with no clear D. The CDR3 bases are TGTGCCAGCAGCCAATGGTTAGACTCCTACAATGAGCAGTTCTTC. Amino acid sequence: CASSQWLDSYNEQFF. Supplemented by reference TRBV16 and TRBJ2-1, the full variable domain reads GEEVAQTPKHLVRGEGQKAKLYCAPIKGHSYVFWYQQVLKNEFKFLISFQNENVFDETGMPKERFSAKCLPNSPCSLEIQATKLEDSAVYFCASSQWLDSYNEQFFGPGTRLTVL.